Each of the 27 T cell receptor beta chains below was sequenced from the same sample in a study of OX40 agonist ivuxolimab in advanced cancers. Repertoires were generated with immunoSEQ multiplex PCR, while TCRdb's copy carries only in-frame clones and drops some. Among about 26,000 clones listed, around 82% were seen once. The sequencing here drew on CD4+ or CD8+ T cells sorted from blood, taken in a trial of the OX40 agonist ivuxolimab. The source is an adult with an advanced solid tumor such as melanoma, head and neck, liver or kidney cancer.

The rearrangement links TRBV29-1 to TRBJ1-2; 7 bases agree with TRBD1. Germline V gene sequence: CDR1 SQVTM, CDR2 ANQGSEA. The CDR3 length is 16 residues. The ends lost 0 bases at V and 4 bases at J; junction bases unmatched: 11. CDR3 bases: TGCAGCGTTGAAGATCAGCAGGGGGTCACTTTCTATGGCTACACCTTC. Residues: CSVEDQQGVTFYGYTF.

The V call is TRBV5-1, the J call TRBJ2-3, with D possibly TRBD1 on 6 matching bases. Germline V gene data show CDR1 as SGHRS and CDR2 as YFSETQ. This CDR3 comprises 14 residues. The V gene lost 7 bases and the J gene lost 2 bases, with 14 bases spanning the gap. This chain's CDR3 is CASVRDTYTDTQYF. CDR3 DNA sequence: TGCGCCAGCGTCCGGGACACCTACACAGATACGCAGTATTTT.

CDR3 bases: TGTGCCAGCAGCTTAGGCTTCGACACGGGAAACACCATATATTTT. Amino acid sequence: CASSLGFDTGNTIYF. The chain has TRBV13 and TRBJ1-3; D gene unclear. The CDR3 covers 15 residues. Germline V gene sequence: CDR1 PRHDT, CDR2 FYEKMQ (reference sequence). V dropped 0 bases and J dropped 4 bases, with 10 bases sitting between them.

The V call is TRBV7-9, the J call TRBJ2-1; no clear D gene. This CDR3 contains 14 residues. V was cut by 6 bases and J by 6 bases, with 15 bases left in between. The V gene's germline CDR1 is SEHNR and CDR2 FQNEAQ (reference sequence). The CDR3 reads CASSDGRAFNEQFF. In nucleotides, the CDR3 is TGTGCCAGCAGTGACGGACGCGCCTTCAATGAGCAGTTCTTC.

This clone has a single count. The rearrangement links TRBV6-1 to TRBJ2-7; TRBD1 matches 8 bases. CDR1 MNHNS and CDR2 SASEGT come from the germline V gene. The CDR3 sequence is 15 residues long. Trimming took 0 bases from V and 4 from J; bases not matched to a gene: 5. The CDR3 sequence is CASSEARTGRYEQYF. The CDR3 nucleotides are TGTGCCAGCAGTGAAGCGCGGACAGGGAGGTACGAGCAGTACTTC.

The rearrangement uses TRBV5-1 and TRBJ2-6; TRBD1 might be the D (6 bases). This CDR3 contains 15 residues. CDR1 and CDR2 (germline): SGHRS, YFSETQ. V was pared by 3 bases and J by 4 bases, with 11 bases between. In nucleotides, the CDR3 is TGCGCCAGCAGCTACCGGACAGCCGGGGCCAACGTCCTGACTTTC. Protein sequence: CASSYRTAGANVLTF.

The chain links TRBV2 to TRBJ1-5; D is unresolved. Trimming left V 0 bases short and J 0 bases short, with 9 bases between. The length of the CDR3 is 16 residues. The germline gives CDR1 SNHLY, CDR2 FYNNEI. CDR3 loop: CASSEARLNSNQPQHF. For the CDR3, the DNA is TGTGCCAGCAGTGAAGCGAGGTTAAATAGCAATCAGCCCCAGCATTTT.

The chain is built from TRBV5-4 and TRBJ2-3; D is uncertain. Germline V gene sequence: CDR1 SGHNT, CDR2 YYREEE (reference sequence). V was clipped by 8 bases and J by 0 bases, with 10 bases between them. The CDR3 contains 13 residues. Here the CDR3 reads CASYISSTDTQYF. For the CDR3, the DNA is TGTGCCAGTTACATCTCGAGCACAGATACGCAGTATTTT.

By share, this clone counts as medium-sized. This specimen includes other DNA sequences encoding the same CDR3. The CDR3 DNA follows: TGTGCCAGCAGCTTGGGCCCCCGGAAAGGTGGCACTGAAGCTTTCTTT. This sequence encodes CASSLGPRKGGTEAFF. The chain uses TRBV5-8 and TRBJ1-1; D unclear. The CDR3 loop spans 16 amino acids. Germline V gene lookup returns CDR1 SGHTS and CDR2 YDEGEE. V lost 0 bases and J 4 bases, leaving 16 bases between the germline ends.

This chain links TRBV11-3 with TRBJ2-5; the match to TRBD2 covers 7 bases. V gave up 0 bases and J gave up 5 bases; unmatched junction bases: 0. The CDR3 totals 13 residues. Per germline, CDR1 SGHNT and CDR2 YENEEA. Written as DNA, the CDR3 is TGTGCCAGCAGCTTAGACGGGGGGGAGACCCAGTACTTC. It yields the protein CASSLDGGETQYF.

The chain recombines TRBV5-8 with TRBJ1-4; no firm D call. The germline V and J ends were trimmed by 0 bases and 7 bases, with 4 bases remaining between them. Germline CDR1 and CDR2: SGHTS and YDEGEE. The CDR3 totals 12 residues. CDR3 protein: CASSLETEKLFF. CDR3 DNA: TGTGCCAGCAGCTTGGAAACTGAAAAACTGTTTTTT.

This clone came up once. V and J are TRBV7-9 and TRBJ1-1, with D hard to call. CDR3 length: 14 amino acids. Germline-derived CDR1 and CDR2 are SEHNR and FQNEAQ (reference sequence). Trimming cost V 1 base and J 11 bases, with 17 bases left between them. In nucleotides, the CDR3 is TGTGCCAGCAGCTTAGTTCGTTCGGATGCTGTGGCTTTCTTT. It specifies CASSLVRSDAVAFF.

The chain employs TRBV7-9 and TRBJ2-7, with D unclear. The CDR3 has 12 amino acids. V lost 4 bases, J lost 2 bases, and 6 bases lay in between. CDR1 is SEHNR, CDR2 FQNEAQ, per germline (reference sequence). The chain's CDR3 is CASSSYTYEQYF. The CDR3 DNA reads TGTGCCAGCAGCTCCTACACCTACGAGCAGTACTTC.

The chain uses TRBV9 and TRBJ1-1; D perhaps matches TRBD1 (5 bases). Germline lookup yields CDR1 SGDLS and CDR2 YYNGEE. This CDR3 has 15 residues. V shed 3 bases and J shed 1 base, with 13 bases lying between them. Written as DNA, the CDR3 is TGTGCCAGCAGCGAGCAGGGTTTTTGGAACACTGAAGCTTTCTTT. This translates into CASSEQGFWNTEAFF.

This clone was counted once. The chain joins TRBV6-5 to TRBJ1-1, with unresolved D. Germline CDR1 and CDR2: MNHEY and SVGAGI. V lost 6 bases and J lost 5, with 13 bases in between. This CDR3 has 13 residues. The CDR3 loop reads CASSPRVRTEAFF. CDR3 sequence (DNA): TGTGCCAGCAGCCCGCGGGTTCGGACTGAAGCTTTCTTT.

This chain connects TRBV7-6 to TRBJ1-1; no reliable D call. Trimming stripped 1 base from V and 7 bases from J, with 7 bases between. CDR1 and CDR2 from the germline V gene are SGHVS and FNYEAQ. The CDR3 length is 12 residues. CDR3 protein: CASSLGGSEAFF. The CDR3 coding sequence is TGTGCCAGCAGCTTAGGAGGAAGTGAAGCTTTCTTT. The entire variable domain, with the rest obtained from reference TRBV7-6 and TRBJ1-1, is as follows: GAGVSQSPRYKVTKRGQDVALRCDPISGHVSLYWYRQALGQGPEFLTYFNYEAQQDKSGLPNDRFSAERPEGSISTLTIQRTEQRDSAMYRCASSLGGSEAFFGQGTRLTVV.

The chain links TRBV5-1 to TRBJ1-2, with TRBD1 as a possible D gene (6 bases). Germline CDR1 is SGHRS and CDR2 is YFSETQ. The CDR3 contains 16 residues. The V end was cut by 4 bases, the J end by 0 bases, with 16 bases between. In DNA, the CDR3 is TGCGCCAGCAGCCCCAGAGGGGGGATATCTAACTATGGCTACACCTTC. Protein sequence: CASSPRGGISNYGYTF.

The genes are TRBV10-3 and TRBJ1-1; the match to TRBD1 covers 9 bases. CDR3 length: 18 residues. The V and J ends lost 4 bases and 1 base, in that order; junction bases with no gene match: 13. Looked up from germline, CDR1 is ENHRY and CDR2 is SYGVKD. The CDR3 DNA reads as TGTGCCATCAGTGGTAGCCGGGACAGGGCAACGAGGAACACTGAAGCTTTCTTT. Encoded protein: CAISGSRDRATRNTEAFF.

V gene TRBV29-1 combines with J gene TRBJ2-7; a possible D gene is TRBD2 (7 bases). The V end was cut by 7 bases, the J end by 1 base, with 20 bases between. The germline V gene has CDR1 SQVTM and CDR2 ANQGSEA. This CDR3 is built from 15 residues. In DNA, the CDR3 is TGCAGCGCAAGGGGGGGACCGGAGGGTTCCTACGAGCAGTACTTC. This codes for CSARGGPEGSYEQYF.

The rearrangement uses TRBV27 and TRBJ2-7; tentatively, D is TRBD1 or TRBD2 (6 bases each). Germline V gives CDR1 MNHEY, CDR2 SMNVEV (reference sequence). V lost 2 bases and J lost 2, with 19 bases in between. The CDR3 runs to 17 residues. The CDR3 region is CASSLKGGTSITYEQYF. DNA for the CDR3: TGTGCCAGCAGTTTAAAAGGCGGGACATCGATAACCTACGAGCAGTACTTC.

The chain links TRBV10-1 to TRBJ2-5; D is possibly TRBD1 (5 bases). The ends were cut back, 6 bases at V and 6 bases at J, with 20 bases in the middle. Per germline, CDR1 WNHNN and CDR2 SYGVQD (reference sequence). The CDR3 is 15 residues long. The CDR3 loop reads CASSEDRGSGKTQYF. As DNA, the CDR3 is TGCGCCAGCAGCGAGGATAGGGGCAGTGGAAAGACCCAGTACTTC.

This clone was observed a single time. The genes are TRBV5-1 and TRBJ1-1, with unresolved D. Germline lookup yields CDR1 SGHRS and CDR2 YFSETQ. CDR3 size: 15 residues. Trimming took 0 bases from V and 11 from J, leaving 20 bases between them. The DNA of the CDR3 is TGCGCCAGCAGCTTGGGGGGTGCGGCCCACACGGCGGCTTTCTTT. Encoded protein: CASSLGGAAHTAAFF. The complete variable domain, with remaining parts taken from reference TRBV5-1 and TRBJ1-1, reads KAGVTQTPRYLIKTRGQQVTLSCSPISGHRSVSWYQQTPGQGLQFLFEYFSETQRNKGNFPGRFSGRQFSNSRSEMNVSTLELGDSALYLCASSLGGAAHTAAFFGQGTRLTVV.

The chain couples TRBV5-5 to TRBJ1-1; D is unresolved. This CDR3 comprises 14 residues. The germline V gene encodes CDR1 SGHKS and CDR2 YYEKEE (reference sequence). V gave up 4 bases and J gave up 2 bases, with 12 bases separating them. CDR3 loop: CASSRSVTNTEAFF. In nucleotides, the CDR3 is TGTGCCAGCAGCCGCTCCGTCACCAACACTGAAGCTTTCTTT.

V is TRBV7-9 and J is TRBJ2-3; TRBD1 agrees at 7 bases. Germline V gene data show CDR1 as SEHNR and CDR2 as FQNEAQ (reference sequence). The CDR3 sequence is 15 residues long. V lost 0 bases, J lost 1 base, and 1 base stayed unmatched. CDR3 in amino acids: CASSLAGTGTDTQYF. CDR3 nucleotide sequence: TGTGCCAGCAGCTTAGCGGGGACAGGCACAGATACGCAGTATTTT.

The chain uses TRBV13 and TRBJ2-2; possible D gene TRBD2, 6 bases. The CDR3 extends over 16 amino acids. Germline CDR1 and CDR2: PRHDT and FYEKMQ (reference sequence). Trimming stripped 4 bases from V and 5 bases from J, with 17 bases between. CDR3 nucleotide sequence: TGTGCCAGCAGCTCCGGTTGGAGGGGAAAGACCGGGGAGCTGTTTTTT. This encodes CASSSGWRGKTGELFF.

CDR3 in DNA: TGTGCCAGCAGCTTAGATGTAGAGGTCTTCTCTGGAAACACCATATATTTT. This sequence encodes CASSLDVEVFSGNTIYF. The J gene is TRBJ1-3, the V gene TRBV11-2; D not certain. Trimming took off 0 bases at V and 0 bases at J, with 12 bases between the two ends. Germline V gene sequence: CDR1 SGHAT, CDR2 FQNNGV. The CDR3 is made up of 17 amino acids.

The rearrangement links TRBV27 to TRBJ2-7; D possibly corresponds to TRBD1 (6 bases). The CDR3 spans 14 residues. Looked up from germline, CDR1 is MNHEY and CDR2 is SMNVEV (reference sequence). V was trimmed by 5 bases and J by 1 base, leaving 12 bases between them. As DNA, the CDR3 is TGTGCCAGCAGTACACAGGGCGGGTCCTACGAGCAGTACTTC. As protein: CASSTQGGSYEQYF.